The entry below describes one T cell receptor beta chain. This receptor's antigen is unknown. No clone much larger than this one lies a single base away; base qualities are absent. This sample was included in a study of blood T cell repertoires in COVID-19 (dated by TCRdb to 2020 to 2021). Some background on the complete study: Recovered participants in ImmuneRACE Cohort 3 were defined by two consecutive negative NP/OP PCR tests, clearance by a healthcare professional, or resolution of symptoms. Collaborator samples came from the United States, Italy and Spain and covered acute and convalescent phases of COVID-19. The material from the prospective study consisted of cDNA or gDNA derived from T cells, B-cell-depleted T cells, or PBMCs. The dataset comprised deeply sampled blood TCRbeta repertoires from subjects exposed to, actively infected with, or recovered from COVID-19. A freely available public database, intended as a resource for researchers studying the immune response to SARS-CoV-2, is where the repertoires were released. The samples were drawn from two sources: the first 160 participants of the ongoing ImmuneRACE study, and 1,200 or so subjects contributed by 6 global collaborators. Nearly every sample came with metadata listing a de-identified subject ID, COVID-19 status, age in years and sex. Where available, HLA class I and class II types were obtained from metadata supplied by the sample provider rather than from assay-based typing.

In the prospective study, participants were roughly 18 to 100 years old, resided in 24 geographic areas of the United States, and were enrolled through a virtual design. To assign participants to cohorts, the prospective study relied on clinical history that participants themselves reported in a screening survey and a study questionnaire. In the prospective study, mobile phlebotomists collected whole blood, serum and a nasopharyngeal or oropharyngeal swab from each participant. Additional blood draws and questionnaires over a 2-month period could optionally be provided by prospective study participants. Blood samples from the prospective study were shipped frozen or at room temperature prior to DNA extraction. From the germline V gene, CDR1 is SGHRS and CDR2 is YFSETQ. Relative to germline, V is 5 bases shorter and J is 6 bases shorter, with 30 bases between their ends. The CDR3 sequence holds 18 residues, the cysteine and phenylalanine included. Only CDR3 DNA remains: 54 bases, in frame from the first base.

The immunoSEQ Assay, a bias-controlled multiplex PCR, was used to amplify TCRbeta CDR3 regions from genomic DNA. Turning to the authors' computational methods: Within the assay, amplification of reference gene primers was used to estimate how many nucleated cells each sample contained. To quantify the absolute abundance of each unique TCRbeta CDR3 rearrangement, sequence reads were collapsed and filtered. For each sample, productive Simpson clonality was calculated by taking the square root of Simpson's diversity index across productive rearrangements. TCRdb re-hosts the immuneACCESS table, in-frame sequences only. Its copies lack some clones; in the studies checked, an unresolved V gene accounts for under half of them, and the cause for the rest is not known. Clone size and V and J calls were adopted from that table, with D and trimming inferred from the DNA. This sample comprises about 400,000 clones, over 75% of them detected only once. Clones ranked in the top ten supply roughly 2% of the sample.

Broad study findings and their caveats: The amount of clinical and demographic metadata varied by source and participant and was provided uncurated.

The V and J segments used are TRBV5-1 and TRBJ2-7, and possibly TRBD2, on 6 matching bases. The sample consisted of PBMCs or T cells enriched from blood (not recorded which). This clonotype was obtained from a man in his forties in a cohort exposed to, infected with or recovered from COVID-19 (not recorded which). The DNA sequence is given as TGCGCCAGCAGTTCGACTAGAAACTCCATTCCGAGTCCTGGCGAGCAGTACTTC. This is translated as CASSSTRNSIPSPGEQYF.